This TCR beta chain is drawn from a study of CD8 T cells in Susac syndrome (dated by TCRdb to about 2019). Regarding the research as a whole: The study used repertoire sequencing to test whether antigen drove CD8+ T cell activation and differentiation in Susac syndrome. General findings and caveats noted by the study authors: The number of individuals in the TCR sequencing and HLA analysis was acknowledged as relatively small.

Remarks on this clonotype: Its antigen remains undetermined. No much larger clone exists at a distance of one base, and base qualities are not known.

Trimmed from V: 0 bases; trimmed from J: 7 bases; junction bases lacking a gene match: 9. CDR1 and CDR2 were assigned from the germline V gene (reference sequence) as SGHNT and YYREEE. From the cysteine up to the phenylalanine, the CDR3 has a length of 15 residues. This entry keeps only the CDR3 DNA: 45 bases, framed from base 1. High-throughput TCR beta sequencing profiled peripheral blood CD8+ and CD4+ T cells from healthy donors, Susac syndrome patients and multiple sclerosis patients. Treatment-naive patients with stable or active relapsing-remitting disease fulfilling revised McDonald criteria were used as multiple sclerosis controls. Bulk CD8+ and CD4+ T cells were purified by magnetic negative isolation, while CD8+ TEMRA cells were enriched using FACS. Blood was drawn into EDTA tubes, processed within 24 hours, and PBMCs were isolated by density gradient centrifugation. PBMCs intended for TCR sequencing were frozen in liquid nitrogen and were later thawed in a 37 degrees C water bath. A purity of at least 90% was achieved for sorted or isolated CD4+, CD8+ and CD8+ TEMRA cells.

RNA was extracted using the RNeasy kit, and about 0.5 to 1 ug of the RNA was reverse transcribed with random hexamers. TCR beta CDR3 regions were amplified with the immunoSEQ multiplex PCR assay covering 54 Vbeta and 13 Jbeta segments. PCR amplification bias was corrected by using a synthetic template baseline for primer optimization and computational correction. In the paper's pipeline: Reads were assigned to V, D and J genes according to IMGT and analyzed in immunoSEQ Analyzer, with only productive sequences retained. Clonality was calculated as one minus the Shannon entropy normalized by log2 of the number of productive unique sequences. Public and private clones were assessed among the 100 most prevalent clones of each patient and control. Susac-specific clones were defined as absent from healthy and MS cohorts, 1052 published viral clones and other ImmuneACCESS disease sequences. TCRdb trimmed the raw reads at Q25, called clones with MiXCR and kept productive beta chains. Each record represents a unique CDR3 protein, reported with the most common genes and DNA among its rows. TCRdb assigned the V and J calls; the authors' analysis was not used. For this sample the table gives 200,000 or so distinct CDR3 sequences, of which 90% to 97% were detected only once. Approximately 0.09% of the sample is held by the ten biggest clonotypes.

The specimen sequenced was CD4+ T cells from PBMCs. Recombination connected TRBV5-4 to TRBJ2-5; 7 bases in the middle match TRBD2. The receptor was isolated from a human donor with multiple sclerosis. CDR3 sequence: CASSLGREGVGTQYF. DNA sequence: TGTGCCAGCAGCTTGGGCAGGGAGGGTGTCGGGACCCAGTACTTC.